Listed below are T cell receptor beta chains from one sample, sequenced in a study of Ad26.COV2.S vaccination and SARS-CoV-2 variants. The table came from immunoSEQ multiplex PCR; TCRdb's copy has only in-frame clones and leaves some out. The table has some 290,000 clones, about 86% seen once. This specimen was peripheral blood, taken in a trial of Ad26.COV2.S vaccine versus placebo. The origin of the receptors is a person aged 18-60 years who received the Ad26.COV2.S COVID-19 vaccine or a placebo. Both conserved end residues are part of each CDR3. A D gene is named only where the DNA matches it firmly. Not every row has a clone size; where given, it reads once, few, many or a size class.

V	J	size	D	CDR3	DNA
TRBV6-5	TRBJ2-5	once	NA	CASGAVPRETQYF	TGTGCCAGCGGGGCCGTGCCAAGGGAGACCCAGTACTTC
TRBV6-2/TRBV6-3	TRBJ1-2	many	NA	CASSLGWFLKRVSDGYTF	TGTGCCAGCAGCCTCGGGTGGTTTCTAAAGCGGGTGTCCGATGGCTACACCTTC
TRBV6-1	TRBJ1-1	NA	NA	CASRRGGNTEAFF	TGTGCCAGCAGAAGGGGGGGAAACACTGAAGCTTTCTTT
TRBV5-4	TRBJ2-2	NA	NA	CASSLTVRNTGELFF	TGTGCCAGCAGCTTGACAGTGCGGAACACCGGGGAGCTGTTTTTT
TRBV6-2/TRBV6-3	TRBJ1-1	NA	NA	CASSYAEKGRGEAFF	TGTGCCAGCAGTTACGCGGAGAAGGGGAGGGGTGAAGCTTTCTTT
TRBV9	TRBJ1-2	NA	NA	CASSKRQVANYGYTF	TGTGCCAGCAGCAAACGACAGGTGGCTAACTATGGCTACACCTTC
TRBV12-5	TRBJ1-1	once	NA	CASAPGGGTEAFF	TGTGCTAGTGCCCCCGGAGGGGGCACTGAAGCTTTCTTT
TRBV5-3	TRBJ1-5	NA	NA	CARSEVPGF	TGTGCCAGAAGCGAGGTTCCAGGATTT
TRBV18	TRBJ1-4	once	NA	CASSPRGVTGEKLFF	TGTGCCAGCTCACCACGGGGGGTGACGGGTGAAAAACTGTTTTTT
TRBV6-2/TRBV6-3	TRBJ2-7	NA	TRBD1	CASSYWDRDPYEQYF	TGTGCCAGCAGTTACTGGGACAGGGATCCTTACGAGCAGTACTTC
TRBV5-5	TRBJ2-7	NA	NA	CASSWPGTARNEQYF	TGTGCCAGCAGCTGGCCCGGGACTGCCCGGAACGAGCAGTACTTC
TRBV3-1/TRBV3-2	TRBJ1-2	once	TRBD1	CASSQRQGYYGYTF	TGTGCCAGCAGCCAGCGACAGGGTTACTATGGCTACACCTTC
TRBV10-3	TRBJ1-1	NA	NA	CAIRPSTGNTEAFF	TGTGCCATCAGGCCTTCCACAGGGAACACTGAAGCTTTCTTT
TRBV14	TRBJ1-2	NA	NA	CASSTYMAFYGYTF	TGTGCCAGCAGCACTTATATGGCCTTCTATGGCTACACCTTC
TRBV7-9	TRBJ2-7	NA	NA	CASSLGQGRTPVYEQYF	TGTGCCAGCAGCTTAGGGCAGGGGAGGACTCCGGTGTACGAGCAGTACTTC
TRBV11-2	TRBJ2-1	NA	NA	CASSWAQGGAGEQFF	TGTGCCAGCAGCTGGGCCCAAGGGGGGGCAGGGGAGCAGTTCTTC
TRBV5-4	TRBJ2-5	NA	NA	CASSLLGAQETQYF	TGTGCCAGCAGCCTCTTGGGGGCTCAAGAGACCCAGTACTTC
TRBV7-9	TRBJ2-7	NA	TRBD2	CASSPWGGDEQYF	TGTGCCAGCAGCCCCTGGGGGGGGGACGAGCAGTACTTC
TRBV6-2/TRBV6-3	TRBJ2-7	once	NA	CASSYFGGNEQYF	TGTGCCAGCAGTTACTTTGGGGGGAACGAGCAGTACTTC
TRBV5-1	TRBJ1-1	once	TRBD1	CASSLGQGGFLGAFF	TGCGCCAGCAGCCTAGGACAGGGGGGGTTTCTTGGCGCTTTCTTT
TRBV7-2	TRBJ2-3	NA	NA	CASSQGLIPTDTQYF	TGTGCCAGCAGCCAGGGACTGATACCTACAGATACGCAGTATTTT
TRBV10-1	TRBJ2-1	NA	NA	CASSESRGSSYNEQFF	TGCGCCAGCAGTGAATCCCGGGGAAGCTCCTACAATGAGCAGTTCTTC
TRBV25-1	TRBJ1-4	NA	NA	CASSPGGGTDEKLFF	TGTGCCAGCAGTCCGGGGGGGGGAACCGATGAAAAACTGTTTTTT
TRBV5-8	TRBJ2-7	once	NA	CASSLGRGNF	TGTGCCAGCAGCTTGGGGAGGGGCAACTTC
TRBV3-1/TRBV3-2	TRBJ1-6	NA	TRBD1	CASSRGQGVSSPLHF	TGTGCCAGCAGCCGGGGACAGGGGGTTAGTTCACCCCTCCACTTT
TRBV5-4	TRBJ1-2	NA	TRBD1	CASSLVQGGKGYTF	TGTGCCAGCAGCTTGGTCCAGGGGGGGAAAGGCTACACCTTC
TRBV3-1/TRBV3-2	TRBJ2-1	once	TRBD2	CASSQVQRGGLYEQFF	TGTGCCAGCAGCCAAGTCCAGCGGGGGGGCCTTTATGAGCAGTTCTTC
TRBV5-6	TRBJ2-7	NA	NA	CASRTKGSGYYEQYF	TGTGCCAGCAGGACTAAGGGCAGTGGCTACTACGAGCAGTACTTC
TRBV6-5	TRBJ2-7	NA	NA	CASKGRSSYEQYF	TGTGCGAGCAAGGGGCGGTCCTCCTACGAGCAGTACTTC
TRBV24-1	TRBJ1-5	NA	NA	CATMTGYNQPQHF	TGTGCCACTATGACAGGCTACAATCAGCCCCAGCATTTT
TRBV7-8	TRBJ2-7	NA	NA	CASSFTHDPSGYEQYF	TGTGCCAGCAGCTTCACCCACGACCCCTCCGGCTACGAGCAGTACTTC
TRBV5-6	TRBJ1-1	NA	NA	CASSSMRRTNTEAFF	TGTGCCAGCAGCTCGATGCGACGGACGAACACTGAAGCTTTCTTT
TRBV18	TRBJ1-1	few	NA	CASSPGGREAFF	TGTGCCAGCTCACCAGGCGGGAGAGAAGCTTTCTTT